The entry that follows covers one TCR beta chain sequence. This sample is drawn from a study of blood T cell repertoires in COVID-19. Study-wide background: Acute-phase and convalescent COVID-19 samples originated in the United States, Italy and Spain. From T cells, B-cell-depleted T cells, or PBMCs came the material, which was cDNA or gDNA.

Looked up from germline, CDR1 is LNHDA and CDR2 is SQIVND (reference sequence). V lost 5 bases and J 5 bases, leaving 12 bases between the germline ends. The CDR3 is made up of 13 amino acids. Self-reported history from a screening survey and questionnaire set each donor's cohort. The authors' processing: Amplification of reference gene primers was used by the study to estimate nucleated cell counts. Using immunoSEQ multiplex PCR, the repertoire was profiled, and TCRdb retains in-frame clones only, with some absent. The V and J calls and clone size are taken from that table; D and trimming were inferred from the DNA. The sample lists 300,000 to 350,000 clones, about 86% occurring once.

Material: PBMCs or T cells enriched from blood (not recorded which). V is TRBV19 and J is TRBJ1-1; no definite D call. This clonotype originated in a woman between 40 and 55 years old with acute COVID-19. CDR3 region: CASSGRLGTEAFF. For the CDR3, the DNA is TGTGCCAGTAGTGGGAGACTCGGGACTGAAGCTTTCTTT.